Below are 25 T cell receptor beta chains sequenced from a single sample in a study of T cell responses to AZD1222 COVID-19 vaccine. The data were produced by immunoSEQ multiplex PCR, yet TCRdb's version contains in-frame clones alone and is incomplete. The sample carries over 85,000 clones, about 94% recorded once. Sequencing used peripheral blood, obtained 28 days after the second AZD1222 dose. These receptors came from an adult who received the AZD1222 COVID-19 vaccine.

This clone was observed once. The rearrangement joins TRBV6-2 or TRBV6-3 to TRBJ1-5; D uncertain. From germline, CDR1 is MNHEY and CDR2 SVGEGT. V lost 3 bases and J 2 bases, leaving 5 bases between the germline ends. The CDR3 extends over 13 amino acids. CDR3 nucleotides: TGTGCCAGCAGTTATAAGGGCAATCAGCCCCAGCATTTT. It specifies CASSYKGNQPQHF.

The chain joins TRBV6-5 to TRBJ1-2; D is ambiguous. There are 15 residues in the CDR3. Germline V gene lookup returns CDR1 MNHEY and CDR2 SVGAGI. Trimming pared 2 bases from V and 4 bases from J, leaving 14 bases between. CDR3 DNA sequence: TGTGCCAGCAGTTACCACGATGGTGCCATCTATGGCTACACCTTC. It yields the protein CASSYHDGAIYGYTF.

The V and J genes are TRBV5-1 and TRBJ1-5; D gene uncertain. Looked up from germline, CDR1 is SGHRS and CDR2 is YFSETQ. This CDR3 is 13 amino acids long. Trimming removed 4 bases from V and 4 bases from J, with 9 bases in between. The CDR3 protein is CASSLDTNQPQHF. CDR3 nucleotides: TGCGCCAGCAGCCTCGATACAAATCAGCCCCAGCATTTT.

V usage is TRBV6-5 and J usage is TRBJ1-2; D is possibly TRBD1 (6 bases). The CDR3 is made up of 14 amino acids. V dropped 5 bases and J dropped 3 bases, with 13 bases sitting between them. Per the germline V gene, CDR1 is MNHEY and CDR2 is SVGAGI. CDR3 sequence reads: CASSRDTSYYGYTF. CDR3 DNA: TGTGCCAGCAGTAGGGACACGTCTTACTATGGCTACACCTTC.

The V gene is TRBV30, the J gene TRBJ1-4; a possible D gene is TRBD1 (5 bases). Per the germline V gene, CDR1 is GTSNPN and CDR2 is SVGIG (reference sequence). V lost 5 bases to trimming and J lost 7 bases, with 11 bases between them. The CDR3 covers 12 residues. CDR3 nucleotide sequence: TGTGCCTGGCGTTCGGGGGGTGAAAAACTGTTTTTT. Translated: CAWRSGGEKLFF. The entire variable domain, with the rest obtained from reference TRBV30 and TRBJ1-4, is as follows: SQTIHQWPATLVQPVGSPLSLECTVEGTSNPNLYWYRQAAGRGLQLLFYSVGIGQISSEVPQNLSASRPQDRQFILSSKKLLLSDSGFYLCAWRSGGEKLFFGSGTQLSVL.

The chain couples TRBV28 to TRBJ1-3; TRBD1 is a possible D gene (5 bases). V gave up 6 bases and J gave up 3 bases, with 12 bases separating them. CDR3 length equals 14 residues. The germline gives CDR1 MDHEN, CDR2 SYDVKM. The CDR3: CASRKGRIGNTIYF. In DNA form, the CDR3 reads TGTGCCAGCAGAAAGGGACGGATTGGAAACACCATATATTTT.

This chain links TRBV5-1 with TRBJ1-4; D is unclear. The CDR3 spans 15 residues. Germline V gene data show CDR1 as SGHRS and CDR2 as YFSETQ. Trimming pared 3 bases from V and 5 bases from J, leaving 14 bases between. CDR3 region: CASSSVVGSNEKLFF. The CDR3 region has the DNA TGCGCCAGCAGCTCCGTGGTCGGGTCAAATGAAAAACTGTTTTTT.

V is TRBV27 and J is TRBJ2-3; 14 nucleotides align to TRBD2. Trimming took 4 bases from V and 2 from J; bases not matched to a gene: 2. This CDR3 has 16 residues. The germline gives CDR1 MNHEY, CDR2 SMNVEV (reference sequence). CDR3 region: CASSWGLAGATDTQYF. CDR3 bases: TGTGCCAGCAGTTGGGGACTAGCGGGGGCCACAGATACGCAGTATTTT.

The chain employs TRBV27 and TRBJ2-7; TRBD1 aligns across 7 bases. The CDR3 loop spans 19 amino acids. V shed 3 bases, J shed 2 bases, and the junction held 19 bases outside the gene matches. Germline assignment: CDR1 MNHEY and CDR2 SMNVEV (reference sequence). The CDR3 DNA is TGTGCCAGCAGTTTCAACCCCGTCTCCTACGGACAGGCTCCCTACGAGCAGTACTTC. Its translation: CASSFNPVSYGQAPYEQYF.

The chain couples TRBV29-1 to TRBJ2-3; D unresolved. The CDR3 has 11 amino acids. The ends were cut back, 4 bases at V and 11 bases at J, with 13 bases in the middle. Germline loops: CDR1 SQVTM, CDR2 ANQGSEA. In DNA, the CDR3 is TGCAGCGTTGTACGCAGTATCGTGCAGTATTTT. Translating it yields CSVVRSIVQYF.

V gene TRBV19 combines with J gene TRBJ1-3, with 8 positions matching TRBD1. Trimming cost V 8 bases and J 3 bases; bases outside gene matches: 24. Germline CDR1 is LNHDA and CDR2 is SQIVND (reference sequence). This CDR3 is 20 amino acids long. The CDR3 bases are TGTGCCAGTCATCACCCAGTACTCTGGCCTGGCAGGGGGCTTGGAAACACCATATATTTT. Protein sequence: CASHHPVLWPGRGLGNTIYF.

The CDR3 region has the DNA TGTGCCAGCTCACTTGACAGGGGGTCTGAAGCTTTCTTT. Its protein product is CASSLDRGSEAFF. The chain combines TRBV18 with TRBJ1-1; 9 nucleotides align to TRBD1. Germline CDR1 is KGHSH and CDR2 is LQKENI. The V gene end was trimmed by 4 bases and the J gene end by 6 bases; junction bases not matched to a gene: 3. This CDR3 has 13 residues.

CDR3: CASGLGTGFSNYGYTF. As DNA, the CDR3 is TGTGCTAGTGGTTTAGGGACAGGATTTTCTAACTATGGCTACACCTTC. V and J are TRBV12-5 and TRBJ1-2; 8 nucleotides line up with TRBD1. Germline CDR1 is LGHNT and CDR2 is FRNRAP. This CDR3 region has 16 residues. The V and J ends lost 3 bases and 0 bases, in that order; junction bases with no gene match: 6. The full variable domain, completed using reference TRBV12-5 and TRBJ1-2, is DARVTQTPRHKVTEMGQEVTMRCQPILGHNTVFWYRQTMMQGLELLAYFRNRAPLDDSGMPKDRFSAEMPDATLATLKIQPSEPRDSAVYFCASGLGTGFSNYGYTFGSGTRLTVV.

The chain links TRBV6-5 to TRBJ2-7; D is undetermined. Germline-derived CDR1 and CDR2 are MNHEY and SVGAGI. The CDR3 length is 12 residues. V lost 0 bases to trimming and J lost 6 bases, with 6 bases between them. The CDR3 DNA is TGTGCCAGCAGTTACTCAGGGATCGAGCAGTACTTC. Its translation is CASSYSGIEQYF.

The chain uses TRBV29-1 and TRBJ1-1; D is unclear. The ends were cut back, 1 base at V and 5 bases at J, with 11 bases in the middle. Looked up from germline, CDR1 is SQVTM and CDR2 is ANQGSEA. This CDR3 has 13 residues. CDR3 sequence (DNA): TGCAGCGTTGAAGGGCCGGGGAGAACTGAAGCTTTCTTT. This gives the protein CSVEGPGRTEAFF.

J is TRBJ1-4 and V is TRBV9, with D perhaps matching TRBD1 (5 bases). Germline V gene lookup returns CDR1 SGDLS and CDR2 YYNGEE. The CDR3 sequence is 16 residues long. Between the trimmed V and J ends, which lost 4 bases and 5 bases, there was a span of 18 bases. The chain's CDR3 is CASSPQMGRQNEKLFF. CDR3 nucleotides: TGTGCCAGCAGCCCCCAGATGGGGCGTCAAAATGAAAAACTGTTTTTT.

The gene calls are TRBV27 and TRBJ1-4; D call uncertain. The CDR3 spans 15 residues. Trimming took off 2 bases at V and 0 bases at J, with 7 bases between the two ends. From germline, CDR1 is MNHEY and CDR2 SMNVEV (reference sequence). The CDR3 DNA follows: TGTGCCAGCAGTTTACTTGGGGCAACTAATGAAAAACTGTTTTTT. Amino acid sequence: CASSLLGATNEKLFF.

Written as DNA, the CDR3 is TGCGCCAGCAGCCAGAGCGGGATAGACTACAATGAGCAGTTCTTC. Residues: CASSQSGIDYNEQFF. The V call is TRBV5-1, the J call TRBJ2-1; TRBD2 agrees at 7 bases. Germline assignment: CDR1 SGHRS and CDR2 YFSETQ. Trimming removed 4 bases from V and 3 bases from J; junction bases left unmatched: 7. There are 15 residues in the CDR3.

The rearrangement uses TRBV19 and TRBJ1-4; a possible D gene is TRBD1 (5 bases). The CDR3 consists of 16 residues. The V gene's germline CDR1 is LNHDA and CDR2 SQIVND (reference sequence). Trimming took 3 bases from V and 5 from J, leaving 16 bases between them. CDR3 DNA sequence: TGTGCCAGTAGTATCAGGAAAGAGGGACTCAATGAAAAACTGTTTTTT. Its translation: CASSIRKEGLNEKLFF.

This clone showed up just once. The V gene is TRBV29-1, the J gene TRBJ2-5; TRBD2 aligns across 7 bases. Germline V gene sequence: CDR1 SQVTM, CDR2 ANQGSEA. CDR3 length: 14 residues. V shed 1 base, J shed 3 bases, and the junction held 5 bases outside the gene matches. The CDR3 DNA reads TGCAGCGTTGAAGGGCGGGAGTGGGAAGAGACCCAGTACTTC. Amino acids: CSVEGREWEETQYF.

This chain uses TRBV29-1 with TRBJ1-2; D unclear. This CDR3 spans 13 amino acids. The ends were cut back, 7 bases at V and 6 bases at J, with 18 bases in the middle. Per the germline V gene, CDR1 is SQVTM and CDR2 is ANQGSEA. In nucleotides, the CDR3 is TGCAGCGCCAGAAGTCGAGCGAGTCATGGCTACACCTTC. This encodes CSARSRASHGYTF.

The chain recombines TRBV2 with TRBJ1-5; D unresolved. The CDR3 contains 12 residues. V was trimmed by 5 bases and J by 2 bases, leaving 4 bases between them. Germline V gene sequence: CDR1 SNHLY, CDR2 FYNNEI. The CDR3 loop reads CASSPGNQPQHF. The CDR3 region has the DNA TGTGCCAGCAGTCCTGGCAATCAGCCCCAGCATTTT.

In DNA, the CDR3 is TGTGCCAGCAGGACAGGGCTTTATGGCTACACCTTC. This translates into CASRTGLYGYTF. The chain carries TRBV2 and TRBJ1-2; TRBD1 aligns across 7 bases. Per the germline V gene, CDR1 is SNHLY and CDR2 is FYNNEI. This CDR3 comprises 12 residues. The trim removed 6 bases at V and 5 bases at J, leaving 3 bases unmatched.

The chain joins TRBV19 to TRBJ1-1; the match to TRBD1 covers 8 bases. The CDR3 extends over 12 amino acids. CDR1 is LNHDA, CDR2 SQIVND, per germline (reference sequence). The trim removed 7 bases at V and 6 bases at J, leaving 4 bases unmatched. CDR3 residues: CASMGQAPEAFF. The CDR3 coding sequence is TGTGCCAGTATGGGACAGGCTCCTGAAGCTTTCTTT.

The rearrangement uses TRBV6-5 and TRBJ1-2; TRBD1 might be the D (5 bases). V lost 6 bases, J lost 6 bases, and 14 bases lay in between. Germline CDR1 MNHEY, CDR2 SVGAGI. There are 13 residues in the CDR3. The CDR3 DNA reads TGTGCCAGCAGGGTAGGGGTAGGGAATGGCTACACCTTC. Its translation is CASRVGVGNGYTF.